This T cell receptor (beta chain) is drawn from a study of CD8+ T cells in alopecia areata. Study results and caveats: It was lesional scalp, especially alopecia totalis/universalis, that showed higher clonality than normal scalp.

Of note for this clone: The antigen remains unidentified.

cDNA prepared by RNA extraction and subsequent reverse transcription served as the template for sequencing. Profiled with immunoSEQ multiplex PCR; TCRdb holds only in-frame clones, not every one. The profile shows about 110,000 clones, 55% to 70% of them singletons. After removal of 2 bases from V and 5 bases from J, the junction contained 2 bases not matched to a gene. Germline V CDR1 and CDR2: MDHEN, SYDVKM. The CDR3 has 13 amino acids. Sequenced input: NKG2D-low CD8+ T cells sorted from blood. The receptor's source is a human donor with alopecia areata. The V call is TRBV28, the J call TRBJ2-7; 8 positions agree with TRBD2. The CDR3 bases are TGTGCCAGCAGTTTAGCCGGGGGGGACGAGCAGTACTTC. Encoded protein: CASSLAGGDEQYF.